This TCR beta chain was sequenced during a study of beta chain features in type 1 diabetes. V was clipped by 5 bases and J by 3 bases, with 10 bases between them. The germline gives CDR1 SGHAT, CDR2 FQNNGV. This CDR3 region has 13 residues. Expressed TCRB transcripts were sequenced because the entire RNA isolate underwent reverse transcription. Some clones are missing from TCRdb's copy, which holds only in-frame ones; the method was immunoSEQ multiplex PCR. Seen here are nearly 700,000 clones, about an eighth observed once, and the top ten hold about 0.02%. Study outcomes and limitations: For Type 1 diabetes patients, all four CD4+ subsets carried TCRB CDR3s that were moderately but significantly shorter.

To note about this clone: Its specificity is not known.

The chain combines TRBV11-2 with TRBJ1-1; D is uncertain. This sequence originates from a man between 18 and 29 years old with type 1 diabetes. The sample was naive CD4+ T cells from blood. CDR3 DNA: TGTGCCAGCAGCGCACAACTCGACACTGAAGCTTTCTTT. This sequence encodes CASSAQLDTEAFF.